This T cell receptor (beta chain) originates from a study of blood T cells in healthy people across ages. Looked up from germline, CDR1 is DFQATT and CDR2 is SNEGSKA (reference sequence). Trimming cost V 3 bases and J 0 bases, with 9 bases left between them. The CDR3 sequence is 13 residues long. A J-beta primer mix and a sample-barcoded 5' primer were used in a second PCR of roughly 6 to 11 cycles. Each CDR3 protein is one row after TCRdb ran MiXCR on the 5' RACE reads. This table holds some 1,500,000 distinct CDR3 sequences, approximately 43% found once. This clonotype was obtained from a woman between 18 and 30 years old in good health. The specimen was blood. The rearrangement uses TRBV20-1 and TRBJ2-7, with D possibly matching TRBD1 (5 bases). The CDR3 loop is CSARTVSSYEQYF. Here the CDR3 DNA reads TGCAGTGCTAGGACAGTAAGCTCCTACGAGCAGTACTTC.